Listed here is a single TCR beta chain. Relative to its sample, this clonotype is medium-sized (0.01 to 0.1%). Its target antigen remains unknown. The germline gene is not matched at one end of the junction; a read error may be the cause. This entry is derived from a study. The CDR3 runs 13 amino acids, cysteine and phenylalanine included. Kept here is only the CDR3 DNA, which spans 39 bases and is read in frame from base 1. Taken from the germline V gene (reference sequence), the CDR1 and CDR2 loops are SSHAT and FNYEAQ. For sequencing, an Illumina MiSeq was employed. TCRdb itself trimmed the public reads at Q25 with fastp, ran MiXCR and retained productive beta chains. Rows are unified per CDR3 protein, each entry keeping the most common DNA and genes. The sample table contains about 5,800 distinct CDR3 sequences; only one count was recorded for 9.5% to 10% of them. 5% to 6.5% of the sample lies in the top ten.

The TCR originated in a human donor with rheumatoid arthritis. The chain is encoded by TRBV7-7 joined to TRBJ2-3, with no D gene named confidently. The sequencing sample was made of CD4+ T cells from synovial fluid. CDR3 loop: CASSFGSTDTQYF. The sequenced DNA: TGTGCTAGCAGCTTCGGCAGCACAGATACGCAGTATTTT. With all but the CDR3 taken from the reference TRBV7-7 and TRBJ2-3 genes, the full variable domain is: GAGVSQSPRYKVTKRGQDVTLRCDPISSHATLYWYQQALGQGPEFLTYFNYEAQPDKSGLPSDRFSAERPEGSISTLTIQRTEQRDSAMYRCASSFGSTDTQYFGPGTRLTVL.